Below are 15 T cell receptor beta chains sequenced from a single sample in a study of early T cells in non-severe SARS-CoV-2 infection. TCRdb reanalysed the 5' RACE reads using MiXCR and keeps one entry per CDR3 protein. The sample has tens of thousands of distinct CDR3 sequences, 9% to 9.5% seen once. The sample taken for sequencing was whole blood. The receptors here all came from an adult who was a healthcare worker with PCR-confirmed SARS-CoV-2 infection or an uninfected control (not recorded which).

The CDR3 bases are TGTGCCAGCAGCTTGCCCGGGGTATACGAGCAGTACTTC. Amino acids: CASSLPGVYEQYF. The J gene is TRBJ2-7, the V gene TRBV5-4; D is perhaps TRBD2 (5 bases). CDR1 is SGHNT and CDR2 is YYREEE in the germline V gene (reference sequence). Trimming took off 1 base at V and 4 bases at J, with 9 bases between the two ends. The CDR3 has 13 amino acids.

There are many counts of this clonotype. The chain recombines TRBV11-2 with TRBJ2-2, with D possibly matching TRBD2 (5 bases). Germline V gene sequence: CDR1 SGHAT, CDR2 FQNNGV. There are 16 residues in the CDR3. V dropped 5 bases and J dropped 1 base, with 14 bases sitting between them. In DNA form, the CDR3 reads TGTGCCAGCAGCCGCGGAGGCGTCGGGAACACCGGGGAGCTGTTTTTT. It is translated as CASSRGGVGNTGELFF.

Comment on this clonotype: A read error may produce the germline difference seen at one junction end. The rearrangement uses TRBV6-2 or TRBV6-3 and TRBJ2-7; D ambiguous. Germline CDR1 is MNHEY and CDR2 is SVGEGT. CDR3 length: 12 residues. DNA of the CDR3: TGTGCCACCAGTCAGCGCTCCTACGAGCAGTACTTC. This gives the protein CATSQRSYEQYF.

This clonotype was observed many times. V is TRBV9 and J is TRBJ2-2; D is undetermined. This CDR3 contains 13 residues. The germline CDR1 and CDR2 sequences are SGDLS and YYNGEE. V lost 3 bases and J lost 1, with 4 bases in between. The CDR3 nucleotides are TGTGCCAGCAGCGCCTGGAACACCGGGGAGCTGTTTTTT. Translating gives CASSAWNTGELFF.

About this clonotype: A much bigger clone sits one base away, suggesting this may be a read error. The chain joins TRBV2 to TRBJ2-1; 9 positions match TRBD1. The CDR3 contains 12 residues. CDR1 is SNHLY, CDR2 FYNNEI, per germline. In nucleotides, the CDR3 is TGTGCCAGCGGGGGACAGGGTCCTGAGCTGTTCTTC. Protein sequence: CASGGQGPELFF.

The table lists this clonotype with many counts. The J gene is TRBJ2-7, the V gene TRBV9; possibly TRBD1 for D (5 bases). The CDR3 extends over 14 amino acids. From germline, CDR1 is SGDLS and CDR2 YYNGEE. With 5 bases removed from V and 3 bases from J, the gap between germline ends came to 15 bases. This CDR3 is CASSRQTGFYEQYF. The CDR3 coding sequence is TGTGCCAGCAGTCGACAAACAGGATTCTACGAGCAGTACTTC.

V and J are TRBV12-3 or TRBV12-4 and TRBJ2-1; the D gene could be TRBD1 or TRBD2 (5 bases each). The CDR3 totals 13 residues. The V end lost 4 bases, the J end lost 4 bases, and 8 bases lay between the germline ends. The CDR3, as DNA: TGTGCCAGCAGTTATGGGGGATACAATGAGCAGTTCTTC. Protein sequence: CASSYGGYNEQFF.

This clonotype was counted between two and nine times. V is TRBV7-8 and J is TRBJ2-3; 10 bases line up with TRBD2. Trimming removed 4 bases from V and 0 bases from J; junction bases left unmatched: 10. The germline V gene encodes CDR1 SGHVS and CDR2 FQNEAQ. The CDR3 loop spans 18 amino acids. The DNA of the CDR3 is TGTGCCAGCAGCTCCGTTTCGTTGACTAGCGGGAGCACAGATACGCAGTATTTT. This sequence encodes CASSSVSLTSGSTDTQYF.

The genes are TRBV27 and TRBJ2-1; 8 nucleotides agree with TRBD2. Germline loops: CDR1 MNHEY, CDR2 SMNVEV (reference sequence). The trim removed 3 bases at V and 8 bases at J, leaving 6 bases unmatched. The CDR3 extends over 14 amino acids. The CDR3 DNA reads as TGTGCCAGCAGTTTGGAGCGGGGGAGGTATGAGCAGTTCTTC. Amino acid sequence: CASSLERGRYEQFF.

Ten or more counts support this clonotype. The V gene is TRBV3-1, the J gene TRBJ1-1; D not certain. Germline V gene data show CDR1 as LGHDT and CDR2 as YNNKEL (reference sequence). The length of the CDR3 is 14 residues. The V end was cut by 3 bases, the J end by 1 base, with 9 bases between. The DNA for the CDR3 is TGTGCCAGCAGCCATCAACCCGCGAACACTGAAGCTTTCTTT. Translated, it gives CASSHQPANTEAFF.

This clonotype has a count of ten or more. CDR3 loop: CASSLVAGTRVTGELFF. CDR3 nucleotides: TGTGCCAGCAGCTTAGTAGCCGGGACTAGGGTCACCGGGGAGCTGTTTTTT. The chain recombines TRBV7-2 with TRBJ2-2; 8 bases match TRBD2. V dropped 1 base and J dropped 4; count of bases not matched to a gene: 8. Per the germline V gene, CDR1 is SGHTA and CDR2 is FQGNSA. The CDR3 consists of 17 residues.

This clonotype was recorded at least ten times. The CDR3 nucleotides are TGTGCCACCAGTGACCTTCACTATTCCGGGGCCCGGGGGAAGAACAATGAGCAGTTCTTC. Translation: CATSDLHYSGARGKNNEQFF. The chain has TRBV24-1 and TRBJ2-1; D might be TRBD2 (6 bases). This CDR3 has 20 residues. V dropped 4 bases and J dropped 5 bases, with 29 bases sitting between them. Per the germline V gene, CDR1 is KGHDR and CDR2 is SFDVKD.

This clonotype was seen ten or more times. The chain is built from TRBV24-1 and TRBJ1-2; TRBD1 matches 8 bases. Germline V gene sequence: CDR1 KGHDR, CDR2 SFDVKD. The CDR3 has 16 residues. Trimming took 2 bases from V and 2 from J; bases not matched to a gene: 6. The CDR3 protein is CATSDSGDRLNYGYTF. DNA for the CDR3: TGTGCCACCAGTGATTCTGGGGACAGGCTAAACTATGGCTACACCTTC.

This clonotype was observed many times. The chain couples TRBV7-6 to TRBJ2-3, with D perhaps matching TRBD1 (5 bases). Trimming pared 5 bases from V and 3 bases from J, leaving 15 bases between. Germline CDR1 and CDR2: SGHVS and FNYEAQ. The CDR3 has 15 residues. Here the CDR3 reads CASSAEYRTTDTQYF. CDR3 coding DNA: TGTGCCAGCAGCGCAGAATATCGGACAACAGATACGCAGTATTTT.

The gene calls are TRBV15 and TRBJ2-5, with 7 nucleotides matching TRBD2. The CDR3 has 17 amino acids. CDR1 and CDR2 from the germline V gene are LNHNV and YYDKDF (reference sequence). The V and J ends lost 1 base and 1 base, in that order; junction bases with no gene match: 9. This CDR3 reads CATSRAGRAGTQETQYF. The DNA of the CDR3 is TGTGCCACCAGCAGAGCGGGGCGAGCGGGGACCCAAGAGACCCAGTACTTC.